The 21 T cell receptor beta chains listed next were all sequenced from one sample in a study of blood T cell repertoires in COVID-19. Clones were read by immunoSEQ multiplex PCR, and TCRdb kept only the in-frame ones, dropping some. In the table there are roughly 76,000 clones, about nine tenths of which are singletons. The sample consisted of peripheral blood. The receptors derive from a man in his forties or fifties with acute or convalescent COVID-19.

The chain joins TRBV15 to TRBJ2-7, with 8 bases fitting TRBD1. Germline V gene data show CDR1 as LNHNV and CDR2 as YYDKDF (reference sequence). V shed 3 bases and J 0 bases; nucleotides not matched to a gene: 4. The CDR3 consists of 15 residues. The CDR3 DNA reads as TGTGCCACCAGCAGCCGGGGACAGGCCTCCTACGAGCAGTACTTC. Translating it yields CATSSRGQASYEQYF.

The chain is built from TRBV7-8 and TRBJ2-3, with TRBD1 matching over 9 bases. The CDR3 is 16 amino acids. The V gene end was trimmed by 2 bases and the J gene end by 3 bases; junction bases not matched to a gene: 6. The germline V gene encodes CDR1 SGHVS and CDR2 FQNEAQ. The DNA for the CDR3 is TGTGCCAGCAGCTTACAGCCGGGACAGGGAACAGATACGCAGTATTTT. Amino acid sequence: CASSLQPGQGTDTQYF.

This clone has a single count. The chain employs TRBV7-2 and TRBJ1-2, with a weak D call TRBD1 (5 bases). Trimming took 7 bases from V and 7 from J, leaving 19 bases between them. The CDR3 runs 14 residues. The V gene's germline CDR1 is SGHTA and CDR2 FQGNSA. In DNA, the CDR3 is TGTGCCAGCACCCTTACTTTGTCAGGGCTTGGCTACACCTTC. It yields the protein CASTLTLSGLGYTF.

The chain joins TRBV28 to TRBJ2-2; possibly TRBD2 for D (6 bases). V lost 1 base and J 2 bases, leaving 14 bases between the germline ends. Germline V gene sequence: CDR1 MDHEN, CDR2 SYDVKM. The CDR3 has 17 amino acids. CDR3 DNA sequence: TGTGCCAGCAGTTTATTCTGGCGGGGTCAAAACACCGGGGAGCTGTTTTTT. This sequence encodes CASSLFWRGQNTGELFF.

The chain is built from TRBV4-3 and TRBJ2-1; D unclear. Looked up from germline, CDR1 is LGHNA and CDR2 is YSLEER. The CDR3 length is 13 residues. V shed 2 bases and J shed 6 bases, with 8 bases lying between them. CDR3 residues: CASSQLLSNEQFF. In nucleotides, the CDR3 is TGCGCCAGCAGCCAACTGTTATCCAATGAGCAGTTCTTC.

The V call is TRBV27, the J call TRBJ1-6; 9 bases agree with TRBD1. Germline CDR1 MNHEY, CDR2 SMNVEV (reference sequence). The V segment lost 3 bases and the J segment 2 bases; nucleotides outside the gene matches: 2. The CDR3 has 16 residues. CDR3 DNA sequence: TGTGCCAGCAGTTTGGGGACAGGGACCTATAATTCACCCCTCCACTTT. Translating gives CASSLGTGTYNSPLHF.

The genes are TRBV5-4 and TRBJ1-2, with D possibly being TRBD1 (6 bases). There are 12 residues in the CDR3. V was pared by 5 bases and J by 4 bases, with 9 bases between. The V gene's germline CDR1 is SGHNT and CDR2 YYREEE (reference sequence). CDR3 bases: TGTGCCAGCAGTTCGGACAGCTATGGCTACACCTTC. This gives the protein CASSSDSYGYTF.

The chain is built from TRBV18 and TRBJ2-2; 7 positions match TRBD1. CDR3 size: 15 residues. The germline V gene has CDR1 KGHSH and CDR2 LQKENI. V was pared by 2 bases and J by 5 bases, with 5 bases of the junction left unmatched. CDR3 coding DNA: TGTGCCAGCTCACCAGGACAGGTGGGGACCGGGGAGCTGTTTTTT. This gives the protein CASSPGQVGTGELFF.

This rearrangement joins TRBV28 to TRBJ1-5; D is perhaps TRBD1 (6 bases). The CDR3 has 14 residues. Germline V gene sequence: CDR1 MDHEN, CDR2 SYDVKM. The germline V and J ends were trimmed by 6 bases and 1 base, with 10 bases remaining between them. CDR3 sequence reads: CASSAGVSNQPQHF. In nucleotides, the CDR3 is TGTGCCAGCAGCGCAGGGGTGAGCAATCAGCCCCAGCATTTT.

The chain recombines TRBV4-1 with TRBJ2-3; the match to TRBD2 covers 14 bases. Germline V gene lookup returns CDR1 MGHRA and CDR2 YSYEKL. The CDR3 runs 19 residues. J lost 1 base, V lost 0 bases, and 6 bases had no gene match. CDR3: CASSQDLGLAGGGTDTQYF. In DNA form, the CDR3 reads TGCGCCAGCAGCCAAGATCTTGGACTAGCGGGAGGTGGCACAGATACGCAGTATTTT.

The gene calls are TRBV29-1 and TRBJ1-1, with TRBD1 matching 11 bases. J gave up 4 bases and V 7 bases, and 8 bases lay outside the gene matches. CDR3 length equals 14 residues. In germline, CDR1 is SQVTM, CDR2 ANQGSEA. The CDR3 coding sequence is TGCAGCGGCTGGGACAGGGGGTTGAGCACTGAAGCTTTCTTT. It translates to CSGWDRGLSTEAFF.

The chain uses TRBV30 and TRBJ1-4; possibly TRBD1 for D (6 bases). The CDR3 length is 13 residues. Germline V lookup: CDR1 GTSNPN, CDR2 SVGIG (reference sequence). Trimming took off 2 bases at V and 8 bases at J, with 12 bases between the two ends. CDR3 protein: CAWSTGGWEKLFF. CDR3 DNA sequence: TGTGCCTGGAGTACTGGGGGCTGGGAAAAACTGTTTTTT.

The chain carries TRBV11-2 and TRBJ2-7, with a tentative D call TRBD2 (5 bases). The V end lost 2 bases, the J end lost 0 bases, and 11 bases lay between the germline ends. The V gene's germline CDR1 is SGHAT and CDR2 FQNNGV. The CDR3 is 15 amino acids. The CDR3 nucleotides are TGTGCCAGCAGCTTATTAGGGCTAGCCTCCTACGAGCAGTACTTC. Protein product: CASSLLGLASYEQYF.

CDR3 DNA sequence: TGTGCCAGCAGCTCAACTAGCGGGGCGTACAATGAGCAGTTCTTC. Residues: CASSSTSGAYNEQFF. The chain recombines TRBV2 with TRBJ2-1; 10 positions agree with TRBD2. J gave up 4 bases and V 6 bases, and 6 bases lay outside the gene matches. This CDR3 has 15 amino acids. Per the germline V gene, CDR1 is SNHLY and CDR2 is FYNNEI.

The chain recombines TRBV6-5 with TRBJ2-2, with TRBD1 matching over 8 bases. From germline, CDR1 is MNHEY and CDR2 SVGAGI. This CDR3 has 15 residues. Trimming took 6 bases from V and 7 from J; bases not matched to a gene: 10. The chain's CDR3 is CASSTLQGANGELFF. For the CDR3, the DNA is TGTGCCAGCAGCACGCTTCAGGGGGCTAACGGGGAGCTGTTTTTT.

The genes are TRBV6-5 and TRBJ2-2; possibly TRBD1 for D (6 bases). The germline V gene has CDR1 MNHEY and CDR2 SVGAGI. The ends were cut back, 1 base at V and 3 bases at J, with 9 bases in the middle. This CDR3 has 15 amino acids. The CDR3 coding sequence is TGTGCCAGCAGTTACTACAGGGTAGACACCGGGGAGCTGTTTTTT. Translated: CASSYYRVDTGELFF.

CDR3 DNA sequence: TGCGCCAGCAGCTTGGCCGTACAGAACACTGAAGCTTTCTTT. This sequence encodes CASSLAVQNTEAFF. V and J are TRBV5-1 and TRBJ1-1; no firm D call. The CDR3 has 14 amino acids. Germline loops: CDR1 SGHRS, CDR2 YFSETQ. Trimming removed 0 bases at V and 1 base at J, with 7 bases between. Full variable domain (remainder filled in from reference TRBV5-1 and TRBJ1-1): KAGVTQTPRYLIKTRGQQVTLSCSPISGHRSVSWYQQTPGQGLQFLFEYFSETQRNKGNFPGRFSGRQFSNSRSEMNVSTLELGDSALYLCASSLAVQNTEAFFGQGTRLTVV.

The CDR3 protein is CASSQVERGMSGYTF. CDR3 nucleotides: TGCGCCAGCAGCCAAGTGGAGAGGGGGATGAGCGGCTACACCTTC. V is TRBV4-1 and J is TRBJ1-2; D is perhaps TRBD1 (6 bases). CDR3 length: 15 amino acids. Trimming removed 1 base from V and 8 bases from J, with 17 bases in between. In germline, CDR1 is MGHRA, CDR2 YSYEKL.

The V and J genes are TRBV3-1 (or the pseudogene TRBV3-2) and TRBJ2-1, with 7 bases lining up with TRBD2. This CDR3 contains 15 residues. Per germline, CDR1 LGHDT and CDR2 YNNKEL (reference sequence). J lost 3 bases, V lost 7 bases, and 9 bases had no gene match. CDR3 protein: CASTASGENYNEQFF. The CDR3 coding sequence is TGTGCCAGCACCGCAAGCGGGGAGAACTACAATGAGCAGTTCTTC.

V usage is TRBV4-2 and J usage is TRBJ2-2; unclear D gene. Germline V gene sequence: CDR1 LGHNA, CDR2 YNFKEQ. V was pared by 0 bases and J by 2 bases, with 19 bases between. The CDR3 consists of 19 residues. CDR3 DNA: TGTGCCAGCAGCCAAGATGTGAAGCCCGGGTTCTTTAACACCGGGGAGCTGTTTTTT. It specifies CASSQDVKPGFFNTGELFF.

This clone has more than one count but fewer than ten. DNA for the CDR3: TGTGCCAGTAGTATCTCCGGGACTACTACCTACGAGCAGTACTTC. Protein product: CASSISGTTTYEQYF. The chain joins TRBV19 to TRBJ2-7; 7 positions agree with TRBD2. The CDR3 covers 15 residues. The V gene end was trimmed by 3 bases and the J gene end by 2 bases; junction bases not matched to a gene: 7. Germline values: CDR1 LNHDA, CDR2 SQIVND (reference sequence).